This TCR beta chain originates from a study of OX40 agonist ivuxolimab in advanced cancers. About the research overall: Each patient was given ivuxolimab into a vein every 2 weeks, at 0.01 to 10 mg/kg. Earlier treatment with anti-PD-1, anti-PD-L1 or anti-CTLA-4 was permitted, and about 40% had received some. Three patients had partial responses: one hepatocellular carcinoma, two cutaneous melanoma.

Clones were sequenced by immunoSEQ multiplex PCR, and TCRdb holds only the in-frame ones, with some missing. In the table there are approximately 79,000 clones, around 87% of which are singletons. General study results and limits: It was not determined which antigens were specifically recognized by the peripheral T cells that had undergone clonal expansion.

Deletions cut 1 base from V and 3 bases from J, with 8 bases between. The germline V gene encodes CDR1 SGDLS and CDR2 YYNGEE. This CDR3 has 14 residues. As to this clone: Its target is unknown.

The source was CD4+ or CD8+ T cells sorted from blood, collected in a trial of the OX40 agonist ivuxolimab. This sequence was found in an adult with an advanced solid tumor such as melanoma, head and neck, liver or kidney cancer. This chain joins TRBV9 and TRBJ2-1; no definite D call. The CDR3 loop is CASSVFADYNEQFF. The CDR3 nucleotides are TGTGCCAGCAGCGTATTTGCAGACTACAATGAGCAGTTCTTC.